The 28 T cell receptor beta chains presented below share a single source sample, sequenced in a study of human T cells and chemical hapten exposure. One entry per CDR3 protein results from TCRdb running MiXCR on the RACE reads. The repertoire has more than 250,000 distinct CDR3 sequences, more than 6.5% of them found once; the top ten carry over 2%. Time point defined: pre-sensitization, week 0. The sample's treatment: therapeutic diphenylcyclopropenone sensitization with weekly scalp DPC. The sample consisted of whole blood, taken in connection with sensitization to the hapten diphenylcyclopropenone (DPC). The receptor set was obtained from a woman aged 40 to 50 with alopecia areata. Some clones in this sample may be carry-over from other donors' samples.

J is TRBJ2-1 and V is TRBV24-1; D remains unclear. Trimming stripped 1 base from V and 8 bases from J, with 14 bases between. The CDR3 contains 15 residues. The germline V gene encodes CDR1 KGHDR and CDR2 SFDVKD. The CDR3 DNA sequence: TGTGCCACCAGTGATTTTACAACTCAAGACGATGAGCAGTTCTTC. Protein product: CATSDFTTQDDEQFF.

The CDR3 spells CASSYITGKQPQHF. In DNA form, the CDR3 reads TGTGCCAGCAGTTATATCACAGGGAAACAGCCCCAGCATTTT. The chain employs TRBV6-2 or TRBV6-3 and TRBJ1-5; D perhaps matches TRBD1 (6 bases). This CDR3 is 14 amino acids long. CDR1 and CDR2 (germline): MNHEY, SVGEGT. V was trimmed by 3 bases and J by 7 bases, leaving 13 bases between them.

CDR3 residues: CASSPFPTSSYNEQFF. CDR3 nucleotides: TGTGCCAGCAGCCCGTTCCCGACGAGCTCCTACAATGAGCAGTTCTTC. The chain uses TRBV14 and TRBJ2-1; D gene unclear. The CDR3 runs 16 residues. The germline gives CDR1 SGHDN, CDR2 FVKESK. V lost 4 bases, J lost 0 bases, and 13 bases lay in between.

This clonotype has more than one count but fewer than ten. This sequence joins TRBV7-2 and TRBJ2-3, with 11 bases matching TRBD2. From germline, CDR1 is SGHTA and CDR2 FQGNSA. With V trimmed by 0 bases and J by 11 bases, 10 bases remained unmatched. The CDR3 contains 16 residues. The CDR3 sequence is CASSLAGTSGRYGQYF. CDR3 sequence (DNA): TGTGCCAGCAGCTTAGCTGGAACTAGCGGGAGATACGGGCAGTATTTT.

The chain uses TRBV5-5 and TRBJ2-7, with 8 bases matching TRBD1. The CDR3 sequence is 15 residues long. From germline, CDR1 is SGHKS and CDR2 YYEKEE (reference sequence). J lost 4 bases, V lost 0 bases, and 6 bases had no gene match. The CDR3 is CASSLAGTGRYEQYF. DNA for the CDR3: TGTGCCAGCAGCTTGGCCGGGACAGGACGTTACGAGCAGTACTTC. Based on the CDR3 plus reference TRBV5-5 and TRBJ2-7, the full variable domain is DAGVTQSPTHLIKTRGQQVTLRCSPISGHKSVSWYQQVLGQGPQFIFQYYEKEERGRGNFPDRFSARQFPNYSSELNVNALLLGDSALYLCASSLAGTGRYEQYFGPGTRLTVT.

This chain uses TRBV20-1 with TRBJ2-2, with 7 nucleotides matching TRBD1. The CDR3 totals 16 residues. With V trimmed by 0 bases and J by 3 bases, 7 bases remained unmatched. In germline, CDR1 is DFQATT, CDR2 SNEGSKA (reference sequence). DNA for the CDR3: TGCAGTGCTAGAGATTTTCGGCAGGGGGACACCGGGGAGCTGTTTTTT. Encoded protein: CSARDFRQGDTGELFF.

This clonotype was picked up a small number of times. The chain joins TRBV20-1 to TRBJ2-2, with 9 bases aligning to TRBD2. Trimming removed 6 bases from V and 1 base from J; junction bases left unmatched: 9. From germline, CDR1 is DFQATT and CDR2 SNEGSKA (reference sequence). The CDR3 is made up of 16 amino acids. CDR3: CSATTTSGLNTGELFF. The CDR3 DNA is TGCAGTGCCACGACTACTAGCGGGCTGAACACCGGGGAGCTGTTTTTT.

This clonotype was seen repeatedly, ten times or more. The chain is built from TRBV10-3 and TRBJ2-3; no reliable D call. The V end was cut by 0 bases, the J end by 3 bases, with 10 bases between. The germline V gene has CDR1 ENHRY and CDR2 SYGVKD. The CDR3 runs to 15 residues. The CDR3 protein is CAISESVGITDTQYF. The CDR3 DNA follows: TGTGCCATCAGTGAGTCGGTGGGGATAACAGATACGCAGTATTTT.

This chain uses TRBV6-5 with TRBJ2-7; D ambiguous. Germline CDR1 is MNHEY and CDR2 is SVGAGI. The V end was cut by 6 bases, the J end by 3 bases, with 15 bases between. The CDR3 has 14 residues. CDR3 DNA sequence: TGTGCCAGCAGCCCGAGCGTCGGAGACTACGAGCAGTACTTC. It is translated as CASSPSVGDYEQYF.

This clonotype occurred a few times. The chain has TRBV29-1 and TRBJ2-1, with TRBD1 matching 9 bases. This CDR3 region has 14 residues. Trimming cost V 3 bases and J 13 bases; bases outside gene matches: 13. Per the germline V gene, CDR1 is SQVTM and CDR2 is ANQGSEA. The CDR3 loop reads CSVDDTGGALNQFF. The DNA for the CDR3 is TGCAGCGTTGATGACACAGGGGGCGCGTTGAACCAGTTCTTC.

The chain links TRBV6-2 or TRBV6-3 to TRBJ2-5; the match to TRBD2 covers 14 bases. V lost 8 bases and J lost 6; bases outside the gene matches: 8. From germline, CDR1 is MNHEY and CDR2 SVGEGT. The CDR3 is 15 amino acids. Written as DNA, the CDR3 is TGTGCCAGCTGGACTAGCGGGAGGTCCGGGCAGACCCAGTACTTC. Translation: CASWTSGRSGQTQYF.

This clonotype was observed a handful of times. V usage is TRBV6-2 or TRBV6-3 and J usage is TRBJ2-1; D unresolved. The CDR3 is 13 amino acids. The germline V gene has CDR1 MNHEY and CDR2 SVGEGT. The V end lost 2 bases, the J end lost 5 bases, and 7 bases lay between the germline ends. DNA of the CDR3: TGTGCCAGCAGTTACCGACCAGACAATGAGCAGTTCTTC. It specifies CASSYRPDNEQFF.

The chain employs TRBV28 and TRBJ2-7; D is unresolved. The CDR3 has 13 residues. CDR1 is MDHEN and CDR2 is SYDVKM in the germline V gene. Trimming shortened V by 2 bases and J by 6 bases, and 11 bases separated the two germline ends. CDR3 in DNA: TGTGCCAGCAGTTTAATTCCAGATGCCGAGCAGTACTTC. This sequence encodes CASSLIPDAEQYF.

This clonotype has a handful of counts. The CDR3 reads CASSLSVSYNEQFF. The CDR3 nucleotides read TGTGCCAGCAGTCTATCAGTCAGCTACAATGAGCAGTTCTTC. This chain connects TRBV12-3 or TRBV12-4 to TRBJ2-1; no clear D gene. V was pared by 5 bases and J by 3 bases, with 11 bases between. The CDR3 totals 14 residues.

This clonotype showed up many times. V is TRBV29-1 and J is TRBJ2-1, with 9 bases aligning to TRBD1. CDR3 length: 14 residues. V trimming: 6 bases; J trimming: 3 bases; junction bases outside the gene matches: 6. Germline V gene lookup returns CDR1 SQVTM and CDR2 ANQGSEA. The CDR3 coding sequence is TGCAGCGTAGAGGGACAGGGCAACTACAATGAGCAGTTCTTC. Translating gives CSVEGQGNYNEQFF.

This clonotype was seen only a few times. This chain joins TRBV7-2 and TRBJ1-3; 7 bases align to TRBD1. V lost 2 bases, J lost 2 bases, and 3 bases stayed unmatched. The CDR3 length is 15 residues. Germline V gene lookup returns CDR1 SGHTA and CDR2 FQGNSA. The CDR3, as DNA: TGTGCCAGCAGCTTAAGGGGGACAGCTGGAAACACCATATATTTT. Amino acid sequence: CASSLRGTAGNTIYF.

This clonotype was observed many times. The J gene is TRBJ1-1, the V gene TRBV7-3; a possible D gene is TRBD1 (6 bases). The CDR3 has 15 residues. In germline, CDR1 is SGHTA, CDR2 FQGTGA. V was trimmed by 3 bases and J by 1 base, leaving 12 bases between them. CDR3 in amino acids: CASSLGPDRNTEAFF. CDR3 nucleotides: TGTGCCAGCAGCTTGGGACCGGACAGGAACACTGAAGCTTTCTTT.

Many counts were recorded for this clonotype. The rearrangement links TRBV9 to TRBJ2-5; D possibly corresponds to TRBD1 (6 bases). Germline CDR1 is SGDLS and CDR2 is YYNGEE. The V gene lost 4 bases and the J gene lost 0 bases, with 13 bases spanning the gap. The CDR3 contains 15 residues. Here the CDR3 DNA reads TGTGCCAGCAGCCCGCGGCAGGGGTACCAAGAGACCCAGTACTTC. It is translated as CASSPRQGYQETQYF.

There are a few counts of this clonotype. The V call is TRBV20-1, the J call TRBJ1-4; D is unresolved. The CDR3 length is 14 residues. Germline values: CDR1 DFQATT, CDR2 SNEGSKA (reference sequence). Between the trimmed V and J ends, which lost 0 bases and 8 bases, there was a span of 13 bases. This chain's CDR3 is CSARDQGRSEKLFF. DNA for the CDR3: TGCAGTGCTAGAGATCAAGGGAGGAGCGAAAAACTGTTTTTT.

J is TRBJ1-4 and V is TRBV11-2; tentatively, D is TRBD1 (6 bases). CDR3 length: 15 residues. The germline V and J ends were trimmed by 5 bases and 4 bases, with 14 bases remaining between them. Germline V gives CDR1 SGHAT, CDR2 FQNNGV. CDR3 loop: CASSERGSSNEKLFF. In nucleotides, the CDR3 is TGTGCCAGCAGCGAGAGGGGGAGTAGTAATGAAAAACTGTTTTTT.

The chain has TRBV5-6 and TRBJ2-1; D perhaps matches TRBD2 (5 bases). V gave up 5 bases and J gave up 4 bases, with 19 bases separating them. Germline V gives CDR1 SGHDT, CDR2 YYEEEE. The CDR3 loop spans 16 amino acids. The CDR3 sequence: CASSSDGFGVYNEQFF. For the CDR3, the DNA is TGTGCCAGCAGTTCGGACGGATTCGGGGTTTACAATGAGCAGTTCTTC.

This clonotype was detected a few times. The chain uses TRBV4-2 and TRBJ2-3; TRBD2 agrees at 9 bases. The CDR3 totals 16 residues. Trimming took 0 bases from V and 4 from J; bases not matched to a gene: 5. Germline CDR1 is LGHNA and CDR2 is YNFKEQ. This CDR3 is CASSQEGGGGADTQYF. CDR3 nucleotides: TGTGCCAGCAGCCAAGAAGGCGGGGGGGGCGCAGATACGCAGTATTTT.

Many counts were recorded for this clonotype. The V and J genes are TRBV7-3 and TRBJ2-5, with 7 nucleotides matching TRBD1. Germline V gene lookup returns CDR1 SGHTA and CDR2 FQGTGA. This CDR3 comprises 13 residues. V was pared by 4 bases and J by 5 bases, with 4 bases of the junction left unmatched. The CDR3: CASSSTGLETQYF. CDR3 DNA sequence: TGTGCCAGCAGCTCGACAGGGTTGGAGACCCAGTACTTC. The full variable domain, rest sourced from reference TRBV7-3 and TRBJ2-5, is GAGVSQTPSNKVTEKGKYVELRCDPISGHTALYWYRQSLGQGPEFLIYFQGTGAADDSGLPNDRFFAVRPEGSVSTLKIQRTERGDSAVYLCASSSTGLETQYFGPGTRLLVL.

The V call is TRBV28, the J call TRBJ2-7; 8 bases are shared with TRBD2. The V and J ends lost 6 bases and 9 bases, in that order; junction bases with no gene match: 16. This CDR3 region has 15 residues. Per germline, CDR1 MDHEN and CDR2 SYDVKM. CDR3 bases: TGTGCCAGCAGAGCCGGGGTAGCGGGGCCCCCCGGGCAGTACTTC. Translation gives CASRAGVAGPPGQYF. The entire variable domain, with the rest obtained from reference TRBV28 and TRBJ2-7, is as follows: DVKVTQSSRYLVKRTGEKVFLECVQDMDHENMFWYRQDPGLGLRLIYFSYDVKMKEKGDIPEGYSVSREKKERFSLILESASTNQTSMYLCASRAGVAGPPGQYFGPGTRLTVT.

The CDR3 here is CASSTGTLGGYGYTF. CDR3 DNA: TGTGCCAGCAGTACCGGGACTCTAGGAGGCTATGGCTACACCTTC. The chain carries TRBV28 and TRBJ1-2, with D maybe TRBD1 (5 bases). CDR3 length: 15 residues. CDR1 and CDR2 (germline): MDHEN, SYDVKM. Trimming removed 5 bases from V and 4 bases from J, with 17 bases in between.

The genes are TRBV12-3 or TRBV12-4 and TRBJ1-1; D may be TRBD1 (6 bases). V dropped 8 bases and J dropped 2 bases, with 12 bases sitting between them. The CDR3 covers 13 residues. CDR3 DNA sequence: TGTGCCAGCTCCCAACAGGGAAACACTGAAGCTTTCTTT. Translated: CASSQQGNTEAFF.

In its sample, this clonotype was seen a few times. The rearrangement joins TRBV7-8 to TRBJ2-5; perhaps TRBD2 as D (6 bases). Trimming removed 0 bases from V and 1 base from J, with 21 bases in between. The CDR3 is 19 residues long. In germline, CDR1 is SGHVS, CDR2 FQNEAQ. CDR3 nucleotide sequence: TGTGCCAGCAGCTTAGCGCTAGCGACCTCCTATAGGGGCCAAGAGACCCAGTACTTC. Protein product: CASSLALATSYRGQETQYF.

The chain is built from TRBV18 and TRBJ1-1, with D possibly matching TRBD1 (5 bases). CDR3 length: 13 residues. V lost 5 bases and J 1 base, leaving 8 bases between the germline ends. The germline CDR1 and CDR2 sequences are KGHSH and LQKENI. CDR3 nucleotides: TGTGCCAGCTCAGGGGCGGCGAACACTGAAGCTTTCTTT. It codes for CASSGAANTEAFF.